The 15 T cell receptor beta chains below come from one sample, sequenced in a study of response to subunit inactivated influenza vaccine. TCRdb reprocessed the RT-PCR reads via MiXCR and lists one record per CDR3 protein. The data show approximately 730,000 distinct CDR3 sequences, approximately 14% seen once. Sequencing was performed on PBMCs from blood, taken 14 to 15 days before vaccination. These TCRs come from a man aged 45-65 years who received an inactivated influenza vaccine.

This clonotype was counted between two and nine times. The V and J genes are TRBV6-1 and TRBJ2-3; TRBD2 aligns across 8 bases. Per the germline V gene, CDR1 is MNHNS and CDR2 is SASEGT. The ends lost 8 bases at V and 4 bases at J; junction bases unmatched: 5. CDR3 length: 13 residues. The CDR3 region is CASRGGNPDTQYF. DNA for the CDR3: TGTGCCAGCCGGGGGGGTAATCCAGATACGCAGTATTTT.

This clonotype was counted between two and nine times. The chain carries TRBV6-5 and TRBJ2-1; no reliable D call. The CDR3 has 14 residues. Germline V gene lookup returns CDR1 MNHEY and CDR2 SVGAGI. V lost 2 bases to trimming and J lost 4 bases, with 9 bases between them. The CDR3: CASSYGRRYNEQFF. The CDR3 nucleotides read TGTGCCAGCAGTTACGGGCGCCGATACAATGAGCAGTTCTTC.

Ten or more counts support this clonotype. The chain has TRBV7-2 and TRBJ2-3, with 8 bases aligning to TRBD1. The ends lost 4 bases at V and 3 bases at J; junction bases unmatched: 6. There are 15 residues in the CDR3. Germline CDR1 reads SGHTA; CDR2 reads FQGNSA. The CDR3 DNA reads as TGTGCCAGCAGCTATCAGGGGGCTGGAACAGATACGCAGTATTTT. Translated: CASSYQGAGTDTQYF.

This clonotype was counted between two and nine times. This rearrangement joins TRBV4-1 to TRBJ2-1; maybe TRBD1 (5 bases). The CDR3 length is 13 residues. Germline CDR1 MGHRA, CDR2 YSYEKL. Trimming shortened V by 1 base and J by 8 bases, and 9 bases separated the two germline ends. The CDR3 DNA follows: TGCGCCAGCAGCCAAGCCCAGGGCTATGAGCAGTTCTTC. Residues: CASSQAQGYEQFF.

This clonotype came up a few times. The chain carries TRBV27 and TRBJ1-1, with unresolved D. Trimming stripped 3 bases from V and 5 bases from J, with 22 bases between. Germline loops: CDR1 MNHEY, CDR2 SMNVEV (reference sequence). The CDR3 totals 17 residues. In DNA, the CDR3 is TGTGCCAGCAGTTTTGGCCTCAGAGGGCGCCGTGGGACTGAAGCTTTCTTT. This sequence encodes CASSFGLRGRRGTEAFF.

This clonotype has just a few counts. This chain joins TRBV12-3 or TRBV12-4 and TRBJ2-7; D is unclear. CDR3 length: 15 residues. V dropped 0 bases and J dropped 3 bases, with 12 bases sitting between them. CDR3 sequence reads: CASSLAKTPLYEQYF. CDR3 sequence (DNA): TGTGCCAGCAGTTTAGCCAAAACCCCCCTCTACGAGCAGTACTTC.

V usage is TRBV6-5 and J usage is TRBJ2-3; possible D gene TRBD2, 6 bases. CDR3 length: 15 amino acids. Germline V gene data show CDR1 as MNHEY and CDR2 as SVGAGI. The V gene lost 4 bases and the J gene lost 10 bases, with 21 bases spanning the gap. The CDR3 loop is CASSLVRETTAPQYF. The DNA of the CDR3 is TGTGCCAGCAGTTTAGTACGGGAGACAACTGCCCCGCAGTATTTT.

V and J are TRBV12-3 or TRBV12-4 and TRBJ1-2; no reliable D call. V shed 4 bases and J shed 3 bases, with 15 bases lying between them. CDR3 length: 15 amino acids. The CDR3 nucleotides read TGTGCCAGCAGTTCTCCCACCCGTTTGTACTATGGCTACACCTTC. Amino acid sequence: CASSSPTRLYYGYTF.

This clonotype was picked up many times. The rearrangement uses TRBV7-9 and TRBJ1-1; no clear D. The V gene lost 5 bases and the J gene lost 6 bases, with 10 bases spanning the gap. The CDR3 covers 12 residues. Germline CDR1 is SEHNR and CDR2 is FQNEAQ (reference sequence). CDR3 amino acids: CASSPTPPEAFF. DNA of the CDR3: TGTGCCAGCAGCCCAACACCGCCTGAAGCTTTCTTT.

This clonotype has more than one count but fewer than ten. This chain links TRBV11-2 with TRBJ2-7; a possible D gene is TRBD1 (5 bases). This CDR3 comprises 15 residues. Germline V gene lookup returns CDR1 SGHAT and CDR2 FQNNGV. Trimming cost V 1 base and J 3 bases, with 13 bases left between them. The CDR3 DNA sequence: TGTGCCAGCAGCTTAGCCCTGTGGCAGGGCTACGAGCAGTACTTC. This sequence encodes CASSLALWQGYEQYF.

This rearrangement joins TRBV3-1 to TRBJ2-5; D is uncertain. Trimming stripped 0 bases from V and 5 bases from J, with 13 bases between. The CDR3 loop spans 15 amino acids. Germline-derived CDR1 and CDR2 are LGHDT and YNNKEL (reference sequence). CDR3 bases: TGTGCCAGCAGCCAAGAGATGGAAATTCGGGAGACCCAGTACTTC. It translates to CASSQEMEIRETQYF.

V usage is TRBV5-4 and J usage is TRBJ2-5, with 7 bases aligning to TRBD1. CDR3 length: 14 residues. Germline V lookup: CDR1 SGHNT, CDR2 YYREEE (reference sequence). V lost 4 bases and J lost 1; bases outside the gene matches: 4. Here the CDR3 DNA reads TGTGCCAGCAGCCAACGGGACAGCCAAGAGACCCAGTACTTC. It translates to CASSQRDSQETQYF.

This clonotype occurred many times. The rearrangement uses TRBV5-1 and TRBJ1-1, with unresolved D. CDR1 is SGHRS and CDR2 is YFSETQ in the germline V gene. This CDR3 spans 13 amino acids. V dropped 4 bases and J dropped 4 bases, with 11 bases sitting between them. CDR3 DNA sequence: TGCGCCAGCAGCCCCCGTTCCGCCACTGAAGCTTTCTTT. This sequence encodes CASSPRSATEAFF.

There are a few counts of this clonotype. The gene calls are TRBV28 and TRBJ2-1; D gene uncertain. V gave up 7 bases and J gave up 0 bases, with 13 bases separating them. CDR1 and CDR2 from the germline V gene are MDHEN and SYDVKM. CDR3 length: 15 amino acids. CDR3 loop: CASTIGQSSYNEQFF. Written as DNA, the CDR3 is TGTGCCAGCACCATTGGGCAGAGCTCCTACAATGAGCAGTTCTTC.

V gene TRBV7-8 combines with J gene TRBJ2-2; 7 bases map to TRBD1. V lost 2 bases and J lost 2; bases outside the gene matches: 11. The CDR3 is made up of 18 amino acids. Germline-derived CDR1 and CDR2 are SGHVS and FQNEAQ. The CDR3 nucleotides are TGTGCCAGCAGCTTATTCAACGCCGGGACAGCTAACACCGGGGAGCTGTTTTTT. Residues: CASSLFNAGTANTGELFF. Full variable domain (rest looked up from reference TRBV7-8 and TRBJ2-2): GAGVSQSPRYKVAKRGQDVALRCDPISGHVSLFWYQQALGQGPEFLTYFQNEAQLDKSGLPSDRFFAERPEGSVSTLKIQRTQQEDSAVYLCASSLFNAGTANTGELFFGEGSRLTVL.